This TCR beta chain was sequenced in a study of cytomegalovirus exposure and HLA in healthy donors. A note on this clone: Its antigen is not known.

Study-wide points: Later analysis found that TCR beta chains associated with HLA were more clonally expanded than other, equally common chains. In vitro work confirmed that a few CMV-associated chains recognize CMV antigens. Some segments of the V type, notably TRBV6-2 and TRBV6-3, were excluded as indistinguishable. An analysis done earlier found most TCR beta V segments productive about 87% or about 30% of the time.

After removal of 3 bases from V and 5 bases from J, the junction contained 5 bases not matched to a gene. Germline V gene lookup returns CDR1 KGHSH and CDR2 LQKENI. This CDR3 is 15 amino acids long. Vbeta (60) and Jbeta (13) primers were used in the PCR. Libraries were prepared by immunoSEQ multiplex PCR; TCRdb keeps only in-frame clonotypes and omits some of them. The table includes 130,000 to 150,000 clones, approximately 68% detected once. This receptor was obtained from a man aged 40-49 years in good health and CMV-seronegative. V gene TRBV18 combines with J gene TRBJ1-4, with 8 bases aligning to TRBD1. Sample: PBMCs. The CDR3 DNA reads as TGTGCCAGCTCACCGTCAGGGGGCAGGAATGAAAAACTGTTTTTT. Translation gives CASSPSGGRNEKLFF. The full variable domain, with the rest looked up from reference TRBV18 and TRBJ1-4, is NAGVMQNPRHLVRRRGQEARLRCSPMKGHSHVYWYRQLPEEGLKFMVYLQKENIIDESGMPKERFSAEFPKEGPSILRIQQVVRGDSAAYFCASSPSGGRNEKLFFGSGTQLSVL.